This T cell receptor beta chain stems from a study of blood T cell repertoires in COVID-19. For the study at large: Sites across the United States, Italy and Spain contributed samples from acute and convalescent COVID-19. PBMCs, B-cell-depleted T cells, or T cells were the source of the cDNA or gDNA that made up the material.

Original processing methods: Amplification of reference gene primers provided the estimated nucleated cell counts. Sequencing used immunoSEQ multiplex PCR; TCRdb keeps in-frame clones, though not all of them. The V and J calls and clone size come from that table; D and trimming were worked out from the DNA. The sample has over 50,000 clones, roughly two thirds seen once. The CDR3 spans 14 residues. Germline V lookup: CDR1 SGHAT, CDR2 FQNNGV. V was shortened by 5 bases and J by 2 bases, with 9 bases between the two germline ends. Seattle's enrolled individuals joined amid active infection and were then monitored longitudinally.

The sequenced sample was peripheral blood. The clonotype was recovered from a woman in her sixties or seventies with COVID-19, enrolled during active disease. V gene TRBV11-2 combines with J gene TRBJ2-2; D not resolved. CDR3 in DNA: TGTGCCAGCAGCCCCGGAGTCAACACCGGGGAGCTGTTTTTT. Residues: CASSPGVNTGELFF.